These 21 T cell receptor beta chains share one sample of origin, sequenced in a study of long-term antiretroviral therapy in people with HIV. At survey level, the immunoSEQ assay was run in its v3.0 version. Measured with immunoSEQ multiplex PCR; TCRdb has only the in-frame clones, and not every one. The sample holds around 23,000 clones; 60% to 85% are singletons and the top ten take over 8.5%. Here the sequenced sample was unsorted PBMCs, taken 2.1 years after starting antiretroviral therapy. These TCRs come from a man aged 25 to 45 with HIV.

The chain uses TRBV29-1 and TRBJ1-2, with 8 bases aligning to TRBD1. The V gene's germline CDR1 is SQVTM and CDR2 ANQGSEA. The CDR3 is 11 residues long. V lost 7 bases and J lost 3; bases outside the gene matches: 1. CDR3: CSAQGDYGYTF. The CDR3 DNA sequence: TGCAGCGCACAGGGGGACTATGGCTACACCTTC.

The chain joins TRBV6-1 to TRBJ1-5; 10 bases fit TRBD1. V lost 6 bases and J lost 5; bases outside the gene matches: 7. Germline lookup yields CDR1 MNHNS and CDR2 SASEGT. The CDR3 covers 15 residues. CDR3 coding DNA: TGTGCCAGCAGGCTCGGGACAGGGGTTTATCAGCCCCAGCATTTT. Encoded protein: CASRLGTGVYQPQHF.

This clone was detected once. V and J are TRBV7-8 and TRBJ1-2, with D possibly being TRBD1 (5 bases). The germline V gene encodes CDR1 SGHVS and CDR2 FQNEAQ. V was cut by 5 bases and J by 7 bases, with 17 bases left in between. The CDR3 contains 14 residues. The CDR3 is CASSLGARDAGYTF. The CDR3 DNA reads as TGTGCCAGCAGCCTAGGGGCCCGCGACGCTGGCTACACCTTC.

This clone was seen only a few times. The V and J genes are TRBV5-1 and TRBJ1-3; the D gene is possibly TRBD1 (6 bases). CDR3 length: 15 amino acids. Germline CDR1 SGHRS, CDR2 YFSETQ. V dropped 7 bases and J dropped 2 bases, with 16 bases sitting between them. The DNA for the CDR3 is TGCGCCAGCGCGGTCACAGGGAGTCCTGGAAACACCATATATTTT. It codes for CASAVTGSPGNTIYF.

V is TRBV30 and J is TRBJ1-2; 10 nucleotides align to TRBD1. V dropped 4 bases and J dropped 7; count of bases not matched to a gene: 6. Germline V lookup: CDR1 GTSNPN, CDR2 SVGIG (reference sequence). This CDR3 spans 13 amino acids. DNA of the CDR3: TGTGCCTGGAAGGGACAGGGGTCAGGTGGCTACACCTTC. It specifies CAWKGQGSGGYTF. Variable domain in full (rest from reference TRBV30 and TRBJ1-2): SQTIHQWPATLVQPVGSPLSLECTVEGTSNPNLYWYRQAAGRGLQLLFYSVGIGQISSEVPQNLSASRPQDRQFILSSKKLLLSDSGFYLCAWKGQGSGGYTFGSGTRLTVV.

This chain uses TRBV7-9 with TRBJ2-2; D gene ambiguous. The CDR3 has 13 residues. V dropped 1 base and J dropped 6 bases, with 6 bases sitting between them. CDR1 and CDR2 (germline): SEHNR, FQNEAQ (reference sequence). This chain's CDR3 is CASSLGTPGELFF. The CDR3 DNA follows: TGTGCCAGCAGCTTAGGTACACCCGGGGAGCTGTTTTTT.

This chain uses TRBV2 with TRBJ2-5; TRBD1 aligns across 9 bases. V was clipped by 5 bases and J by 4 bases; unmatched bases: 8. The CDR3 has 15 residues. Germline V gene data show CDR1 as SNHLY and CDR2 as FYNNEI. The CDR3 is CASSRQGEMRETQYF. The CDR3 DNA follows: TGTGCCAGCAGTCGACAGGGGGAGATGAGAGAGACCCAGTACTTC.

The chain carries TRBV11-2 and TRBJ1-1; D perhaps matches TRBD1 (5 bases). V lost 1 base and J 4 bases, leaving 10 bases between the germline ends. The length of the CDR3 is 14 residues. Germline V gene lookup returns CDR1 SGHAT and CDR2 FQNNGV. CDR3 nucleotides: TGTGCCAGCAGCTTAGCCAGGGTGAGCACTGAAGCTTTCTTT. Its protein product is CASSLARVSTEAFF.

This clone has only one observation. The chain uses TRBV5-4 and TRBJ1-1; unclear D gene. V lost 4 bases, J lost 8 bases, and 12 bases lay in between. The CDR3 contains 12 residues. Germline V lookup: CDR1 SGHNT, CDR2 YYREEE (reference sequence). CDR3 residues: CASSAGWGEAFF. The CDR3 DNA sequence: TGTGCCAGCAGCGCGGGTTGGGGAGAAGCTTTCTTT.

The chain combines TRBV5-6 with TRBJ2-3, with 11 positions matching TRBD2. The CDR3 runs to 16 residues. Germline V gene data show CDR1 as SGHDT and CDR2 as YYEEEE. With 4 bases clipped from V and 3 bases from J, the junction kept 7 bases outside the gene matches. The DNA of the CDR3 is TGTGCCAGCAGCCTACCCCCTAGCGGGAGGACAGATACGCAGTATTTT. Protein: CASSLPPSGRTDTQYF.

This clone occurred a few times. This rearrangement joins TRBV14 to TRBJ1-1; D remains unclear. CDR3 length: 13 residues. CDR1 and CDR2 from the germline V gene are SGHDN and FVKESK. Trimming pared 1 base from V and 1 base from J, leaving 4 bases between. CDR3 DNA sequence: TGTGCCAGCAGCCAAGGGGGGAACACTGAAGCTTTCTTT. This encodes CASSQGGNTEAFF.

The chain joins TRBV7-2 to TRBJ2-5; tentatively, D is TRBD1 (6 bases). Germline V lookup: CDR1 SGHTA, CDR2 FQGNSA. CDR3 size: 13 residues. V was pared by 4 bases and J by 5 bases, with 11 bases between. DNA of the CDR3: TGTGCCAGCAGCTCTACAGGGTGGGAGACCCAGTACTTC. Its translation is CASSSTGWETQYF.

This chain uses TRBV6-4 with TRBJ1-5; D is unresolved. Trimming removed 2 bases at V and 3 bases at J, with 5 bases between. The CDR3 contains 13 residues. Germline V gene sequence: CDR1 MRHNA, CDR2 SNTAGT. Here the CDR3 DNA reads TGTGCCAGCAGTGACAGGGCCAATCAGCCCCAGCATTTT. Residues: CASSDRANQPQHF.

The V and J genes are TRBV28 and TRBJ1-1; D not resolved. The V gene's germline CDR1 is MDHEN and CDR2 SYDVKM. The CDR3 is made up of 13 amino acids. Trimming shortened V by 3 bases and J by 3 bases, and 8 bases separated the two germline ends. The CDR3 here is CASSFVGDTEAFF. As DNA, the CDR3 is TGTGCCAGCAGTTTTGTTGGGGACACTGAAGCTTTCTTT. The full variable domain, completed using reference TRBV28 and TRBJ1-1, is DVKVTQSSRYLVKRTGEKVFLECVQDMDHENMFWYRQDPGLGLRLIYFSYDVKMKEKGDIPEGYSVSREKKERFSLILESASTNQTSMYLCASSFVGDTEAFFGQGTRLTVV.

This clone occurred once. The V call is TRBV7-9, the J call TRBJ2-3; unclear D gene. Germline V gene sequence: CDR1 SEHNR, CDR2 FQNEAQ (reference sequence). The V gene lost 1 base and the J gene lost 2 bases, with 7 bases spanning the gap. CDR3 length: 14 residues. In nucleotides, the CDR3 is TGTGCCAGCAGCTTAGGAGTTATCACAGATACGCAGTATTTT. Residues: CASSLGVITDTQYF. The full variable domain, completed using reference TRBV7-9 and TRBJ2-3, is DTGVSQNPRHKITKRGQNVTFRCDPISEHNRLYWYRQTLGQGPEFLTYFQNEAQLEKSRLLSDRFSAERPKGSFSTLEIQRTEQGDSAMYLCASSLGVITDTQYFGPGTRLTVL.

In its sample, this clone was seen once. This chain links TRBV13 with TRBJ1-3, with D possibly TRBD1 on 5 matching bases. Per germline, CDR1 PRHDT and CDR2 FYEKMQ (reference sequence). This CDR3 region has 14 residues. The V and J ends lost 3 bases and 7 bases respectively, with 13 bases between them. The CDR3, as DNA: TGTGCCAGCAGCTTCGGCAGGGCCGGCAACACCATATATTTT. Encoded protein: CASSFGRAGNTIYF.

In DNA form, the CDR3 reads TGTGCCAGCAGCCCGCCGAACTCTGGAAACACCATATATTTT. Protein product: CASSPPNSGNTIYF. This chain links TRBV7-8 with TRBJ1-3, with unresolved D. This CDR3 comprises 14 residues. Germline CDR1 SGHVS, CDR2 FQNEAQ. V was pared by 5 bases and J by 0 bases, with 8 bases between.

The chain is built from TRBV5-1 and TRBJ1-1; no clear D. V lost 3 bases and J 0 bases, leaving 9 bases between the germline ends. The CDR3 is 14 residues long. Germline V gives CDR1 SGHRS, CDR2 YFSETQ. In nucleotides, the CDR3 is TGCGCCAGCAGCTCCTCGGGCCTGAACACTGAAGCTTTCTTT. This translates into CASSSSGLNTEAFF. The whole variable domain, filled in from reference TRBV5-1 and TRBJ1-1, reads KAGVTQTPRYLIKTRGQQVTLSCSPISGHRSVSWYQQTPGQGLQFLFEYFSETQRNKGNFPGRFSGRQFSNSRSEMNVSTLELGDSALYLCASSSSGLNTEAFFGQGTRLTVV.

The chain recombines TRBV30 with TRBJ1-5; TRBD1 aligns across 8 bases. Germline CDR1 reads GTSNPN; CDR2 reads SVGIG (reference sequence). The ends lost 0 bases at V and 4 bases at J; junction bases unmatched: 14. The CDR3 has 18 amino acids. The CDR3 DNA is TGTGCCTGGAGTGTGAGATGGGCTGACAGGGGACGGAATCAGCCCCAGCATTTT. Amino acid sequence: CAWSVRWADRGRNQPQHF.

This chain connects TRBV5-6 to TRBJ2-5; possibly TRBD2 for D (5 bases). The V gene's germline CDR1 is SGHDT and CDR2 YYEEEE. This CDR3 has 15 residues. Trimming took off 1 base at V and 4 bases at J, with 14 bases between the two ends. CDR3 nucleotides: TGTGCCAGCAGCTTGTACGGAGGCTCGGGAGAGACCCAGTACTTC. It specifies CASSLYGGSGETQYF.

The chain links TRBV9 to TRBJ2-3; D not resolved. V was trimmed by 0 bases and J by 0 bases, leaving 11 bases between them. In germline, CDR1 is SGDLS, CDR2 YYNGEE. The CDR3 has 16 residues. The CDR3 region has the DNA TGTGCCAGCAGCGTAGTGGGCTCTACTAGCACAGATACGCAGTATTTT. It codes for CASSVVGSTSTDTQYF.